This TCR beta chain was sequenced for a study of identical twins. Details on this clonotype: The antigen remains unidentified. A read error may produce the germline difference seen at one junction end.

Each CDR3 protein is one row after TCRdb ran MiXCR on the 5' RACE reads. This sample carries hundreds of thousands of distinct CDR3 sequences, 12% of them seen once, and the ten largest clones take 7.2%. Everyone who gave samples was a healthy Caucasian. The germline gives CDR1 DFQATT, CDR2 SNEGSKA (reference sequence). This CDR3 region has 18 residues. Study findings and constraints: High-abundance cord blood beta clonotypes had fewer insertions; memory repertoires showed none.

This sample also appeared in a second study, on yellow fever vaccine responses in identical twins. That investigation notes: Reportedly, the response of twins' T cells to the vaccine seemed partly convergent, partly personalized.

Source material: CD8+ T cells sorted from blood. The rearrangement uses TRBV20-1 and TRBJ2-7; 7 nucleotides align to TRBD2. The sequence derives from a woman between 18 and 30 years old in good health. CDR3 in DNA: TGCTGTGCTAGAGACCCCGCGGGAGTTCGACCAAGCTCCTACGAGCAGTACTTC. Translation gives CCARDPAGVRPSSYEQYF.